The 32 T cell receptor beta chains reported below all come from one sample, sequenced in a study of cytotoxic CD8 clonotypes in ibrutinib-treated CLL (dated by TCRdb to the early 2020s). Library creation used the immunoSEQ multiplex PCR assay. TCRdb took this table from immuneACCESS and kept in-frame rearrangements with V and J called. Such tables lack part of the clones; where checked against another copy, unresolved V genes explain under half of the gap, and the rest is unexplained. Counted in this sample were over 120,000 clones; 80% of them appeared once. Approximately 7.6% of the sample is held by the ten biggest clonotypes. This specimen consisted of PBMCs, obtained after 36 months of ibrutinib treatment. These receptors originate from a human donor with chronic lymphocytic leukemia.

The DNA for the CDR3 is TGTGCCAGCAGCTTGGTTGGGTGGGGTTCCTACGAGCAGTACTTC. This translates into CASSLVGWGSYEQYF. The chain is built from TRBV5-6 and TRBJ2-7; no firm D call. This CDR3 is built from 15 residues. The V end was cut by 0 bases, the J end by 1 base, with 11 bases between. Looked up from germline, CDR1 is SGHDT and CDR2 is YYEEEE.

This clone was recorded only once. This chain connects TRBV6-6 to TRBJ2-4, with D unclear. CDR1 MNHNY and CDR2 SVGAGI come from the germline V gene (reference sequence). Trimming removed 1 base from V and 8 bases from J, with 3 bases in between. The CDR3 runs to 11 residues. CDR3 protein: CASSYFYIQYF. The CDR3 nucleotides are TGTGCCAGCAGTTACTTTTACATTCAGTACTTC.

This clone was found a few times. V and J are TRBV6-4 and TRBJ2-1, with TRBD2 identical over 9 bases. The CDR3 length is 17 residues. Germline V CDR1 and CDR2: MRHNA, SNTAGT. The J segment lost 0 bases and the V segment lost 4 bases, leaving 7 bases of the junction unmatched. This chain's CDR3 is CASSVVGGGASYNEQFF. CDR3 bases: TGTGCCAGCAGTGTGGTTGGCGGGGGGGCCTCCTACAATGAGCAGTTCTTC.

The chain is built from TRBV4-1 and TRBJ1-2; D unresolved. Trimming pared 4 bases from V and 8 bases from J, leaving 20 bases between. The CDR3 sequence is 15 residues long. Germline V gives CDR1 MGHRA, CDR2 YSYEKL. The CDR3 bases are TGCGCCAGCAGCCCCCTTTTAGGGAACTCAATCGGCTACACCTTC. This gives the protein CASSPLLGNSIGYTF.

The count of this clone is one. The chain uses TRBV5-1 and TRBJ2-3, with D maybe TRBD1 (6 bases). Deletions cut 2 bases from V and 3 bases from J, with 16 bases between. Germline V gene lookup returns CDR1 SGHRS and CDR2 YFSETQ. The CDR3 totals 16 residues. The CDR3 here is CASSFGRGGGTDTQYF. CDR3 nucleotides: TGCGCCAGCAGCTTCGGCAGAGGGGGTGGGACAGATACGCAGTATTTT.

The CDR3 DNA reads TGTGCCAGTAGTAATTATGCGACAGAGCTCAATGAGCAGTTCTTC. Translating it yields CASSNYATELNEQFF. The rearrangement uses TRBV19 and TRBJ2-1; tentative D call: TRBD1 (5 bases). The CDR3 consists of 15 residues. V was cut by 4 bases and J by 6 bases, with 16 bases left in between. CDR1 and CDR2 (germline): LNHDA, SQIVND (reference sequence). Drawing the rest from reference TRBV19 and TRBJ2-1, the complete variable domain is DGGITQSPKYLFRKEGQNVTLSCEQNLNHDAMYWYRQDPGQGLRLIYYSQIVNDFQKGDIAEGYSVSREKKESFPLTVTSAQKNPTAFYLCASSNYATELNEQFFGPGTRLTVL.

The CDR3 loop reads CASNKDTAETQYF. The CDR3 DNA reads TGTGCCAGCAACAAGGACACAGCTGAGACCCAGTACTTC. V and J are TRBV6-1 and TRBJ2-5; the D gene is possibly TRBD1 (5 bases). CDR1 MNHNS and CDR2 SASEGT come from the germline V gene. This CDR3 is 13 amino acids long. Deletions cut 7 bases from V and 5 bases from J, with 14 bases between.

The chain is built from TRBV19 and TRBJ1-2; D unresolved. V was cut by 7 bases and J by 4 bases, with 7 bases left in between. From germline, CDR1 is LNHDA and CDR2 SQIVND (reference sequence). This CDR3 has 11 amino acids. The CDR3 coding sequence is TGTGCCAGTAACGGTCCCTATGGCTACACCTTC. This gives the protein CASNGPYGYTF. Drawing the rest from reference TRBV19 and TRBJ1-2, the complete variable domain is DGGITQSPKYLFRKEGQNVTLSCEQNLNHDAMYWYRQDPGQGLRLIYYSQIVNDFQKGDIAEGYSVSREKKESFPLTVTSAQKNPTAFYLCASNGPYGYTFGSGTRLTVV.

The rearrangement links TRBV19 to TRBJ1-5; 11 nucleotides match TRBD1. This CDR3 comprises 13 residues. V was pared by 5 bases and J by 7 bases, with 1 base of the junction left unmatched. Per germline, CDR1 LNHDA and CDR2 SQIVND (reference sequence). CDR3 bases: TGTGCCAGTAGTGGGGACAGGGGGCAGCCCCAGCATTTT. Translation: CASSGDRGQPQHF. The variable domain in full, with the rest retrieved from reference TRBV19 and TRBJ1-5, is DGGITQSPKYLFRKEGQNVTLSCEQNLNHDAMYWYRQDPGQGLRLIYYSQIVNDFQKGDIAEGYSVSREKKESFPLTVTSAQKNPTAFYLCASSGDRGQPQHFGDGTRLSIL.

The J gene is TRBJ2-7, the V gene TRBV11-2; D gene uncertain. Germline loops: CDR1 SGHAT, CDR2 FQNNGV. V lost 0 bases, J lost 4 bases, and 4 bases lay in between. The CDR3 has 12 amino acids. Here the CDR3 DNA reads TGTGCCAGCAGCTTAGATAGGTACGAGCAGTACTTC. This encodes CASSLDRYEQYF.

The chain has TRBV2 and TRBJ2-3; 10 bases match TRBD1. J lost 0 bases, V lost 8 bases, and 5 bases had no gene match. Germline values: CDR1 SNHLY, CDR2 FYNNEI. This CDR3 comprises 15 residues. The CDR3 region is CASGRDRGSTDTQYF. The CDR3 bases are TGTGCCAGCGGCCGGGACAGGGGTAGCACAGATACGCAGTATTTT.

J is TRBJ2-1 and V is TRBV9; 15 bases line up with TRBD2. Losses at the gene ends were 4 bases for V and 9 bases for J; bases not matched to a gene: 8. This CDR3 spans 16 amino acids. Germline V gives CDR1 SGDLS, CDR2 YYNGEE. The DNA of the CDR3 is TGTGCCAGCAGCTTAATCGGGACTAGCGGGGGGTTTGAGCAGTTCTTC. It yields the protein CASSLIGTSGGFEQFF.

This clone appeared a few times. This chain joins TRBV27 and TRBJ1-2; weak D call: TRBD1 (5 bases). The germline CDR1 and CDR2 sequences are MNHEY and SMNVEV (reference sequence). Trimming removed 0 bases at V and 1 base at J, with 9 bases between. This CDR3 is built from 15 residues. The CDR3 region is CASSLSGRFNYGYTF. The CDR3 DNA reads as TGTGCCAGCAGTTTATCGGGACGGTTTAACTATGGCTACACCTTC.

This chain uses TRBV4-1 with TRBJ2-2; D is perhaps TRBD2 (5 bases). V lost 1 base and J lost 4, with 13 bases in between. Germline lookup yields CDR1 MGHRA and CDR2 YSYEKL. The CDR3 spans 16 residues. The CDR3 reads CASSQGRSGATGELFF. The DNA for the CDR3 is TGCGCCAGCAGCCAAGGGCGAAGCGGAGCCACCGGGGAGCTGTTTTTT.

The chain is built from TRBV19 and TRBJ2-3; D not certain. Germline assignment: CDR1 LNHDA and CDR2 SQIVND (reference sequence). V lost 6 bases, J lost 0 bases, and 7 bases lay in between. The CDR3 is made up of 13 amino acids. The CDR3 DNA sequence: TGTGCCAGTAGGGGCACTAGCACAGATACGCAGTATTTT. Its translation: CASRGTSTDTQYF.

The rearrangement uses TRBV12-5 and TRBJ2-7; 8 bases fit TRBD2. V shed 0 bases, J shed 5 bases, and the junction held 9 bases outside the gene matches. Per germline, CDR1 LGHNT and CDR2 FRNRAP. There are 16 residues in the CDR3. CDR3 DNA sequence: TGTGCTAGTGGTTTGGTACTCAAGCGGGAGACCAACGAGCAGTACTTC. Protein sequence: CASGLVLKRETNEQYF.

The chain employs TRBV5-4 and TRBJ1-2; 9 nucleotides line up with TRBD1. The CDR3 is made up of 14 amino acids. The germline gives CDR1 SGHNT, CDR2 YYREEE (reference sequence). J was trimmed by 4 bases and V by 3 bases; bases with no gene match: 4. CDR3: CASSSRDRAYGYTF. Here the CDR3 DNA reads TGTGCCAGCAGCTCCCGGGACAGGGCCTATGGCTACACCTTC.

J is TRBJ2-1 and V is TRBV4-1; 11 bases fit TRBD2. CDR1 and CDR2 (germline): MGHRA, YSYEKL. The CDR3 runs to 16 residues. V gave up 0 bases and J gave up 3 bases; unmatched junction bases: 1. Written as DNA, the CDR3 is TGCGCCAGCAGCCAAGATAGCGGGGGGGTCTACAATGAGCAGTTCTTC. It encodes CASSQDSGGVYNEQFF.

This sequence joins TRBV5-1 and TRBJ1-2; no definite D call. The CDR3 sequence is 13 residues long. Germline assignment: CDR1 SGHRS and CDR2 YFSETQ. The V end lost 0 bases, the J end lost 4 bases, and 7 bases lay between the germline ends. CDR3 in DNA: TGCGCCAGCAGCTTGGGATACAGCTATGGCTACACCTTC. The encoded protein is CASSLGYSYGYTF.

This chain joins TRBV2 and TRBJ2-5, with D uncertain. Trimming stripped 1 base from V and 1 base from J, with 7 bases between. The germline CDR1 and CDR2 sequences are SNHLY and FYNNEI. The length of the CDR3 is 14 residues. Here the CDR3 reads CASSEGRAQETQYF. The CDR3 nucleotides are TGTGCCAGCAGTGAAGGCCGTGCCCAAGAGACCCAGTACTTC.

The chain links TRBV9 to TRBJ1-1; unclear D gene. The CDR3 is 14 amino acids. The germline gives CDR1 SGDLS, CDR2 YYNGEE. Trimming left V 3 bases short and J 3 bases short, with 12 bases between. The CDR3 here is CASSDSSWDTEAFF. The CDR3 bases are TGTGCCAGCAGCGACAGCTCTTGGGACACTGAAGCTTTCTTT.

The chain joins TRBV2 to TRBJ1-5; the D gene is possibly TRBD1 (5 bases). Between the trimmed V and J ends, which lost 5 bases and 1 base, there was a span of 9 bases. The length of the CDR3 is 14 residues. Germline V CDR1 and CDR2: SNHLY, FYNNEI. CDR3 in DNA: TGTGCCAGCAGTTACAGGAGGAGCAATCAGCCCCAGCATTTT. Its translation is CASSYRRSNQPQHF.

CDR3 in amino acids: CASSQDGAEPYEQYF. Here the CDR3 DNA reads TGCGCCAGCAGCCAAGATGGAGCGGAACCCTACGAGCAGTACTTC. The chain carries TRBV4-1 and TRBJ2-7; the D gene is possibly TRBD2 (5 bases). The CDR3 covers 15 residues. V lost 0 bases and J 2 bases, leaving 11 bases between the germline ends. CDR1 is MGHRA and CDR2 is YSYEKL in the germline V gene.

This rearrangement joins TRBV25-1 to TRBJ2-7, with D perhaps TRBD2 (6 bases). The germline V gene encodes CDR1 MGHDK and CDR2 SYGVNS. This CDR3 comprises 15 residues. V was shortened by 6 bases and J by 5 bases, with 20 bases between the two germline ends. For the CDR3, the DNA is TGTGCCAGCAGGGGCTGGACTACCAAACCCGACGAGCAGTACTTC. Translation: CASRGWTTKPDEQYF.

The chain recombines TRBV27 with TRBJ2-2, with TRBD2 identical over 8 bases. The CDR3 extends over 14 amino acids. Germline V gives CDR1 MNHEY, CDR2 SMNVEV (reference sequence). The J segment lost 5 bases and the V segment lost 6 bases, leaving 5 bases of the junction unmatched. The CDR3 DNA is TGTGCCAGCAGGCCCAGCGGGGGAACCGGGGAGCTGTTTTTT. Its translation: CASRPSGGTGELFF.

V and J are TRBV30 and TRBJ1-2; no clear D. The CDR3 spans 12 residues. Deletions cut 5 bases from V and 4 bases from J, with 11 bases between. Germline lookup yields CDR1 GTSNPN and CDR2 SVGIG (reference sequence). The CDR3 bases are TGTGCCTGGGATCTAGGTGGCTATGGCTACACCTTC. It translates to CAWDLGGYGYTF.

V is TRBV18 and J is TRBJ2-1; 10 bases match TRBD2. The CDR3 runs to 15 residues. Trimming at V came to 3 bases and at J to 4 bases, leaving 3 bases not matched to a gene. The V gene's germline CDR1 is KGHSH and CDR2 LQKENI. DNA of the CDR3: TGTGCCAGCTCACCGGCTAGCGGGAGTTACAATGAGCAGTTCTTC. Translating gives CASSPASGSYNEQFF.

The CDR3 loop reads CASSLPGVVDGYTF. CDR3 in DNA: TGCGCCAGCAGCTTGCCAGGGGTGGTGGATGGCTACACCTTC. The rearrangement uses TRBV5-1 and TRBJ1-2; D is perhaps TRBD1 (6 bases). V dropped 1 base and J dropped 6 bases, with 13 bases sitting between them. Germline values: CDR1 SGHRS, CDR2 YFSETQ. The CDR3 consists of 14 residues.

The chain couples TRBV21-1 to TRBJ1-2; the table calls TRBD1, which could not be checked here. TRBV21-1 is a listed pseudogene. This CDR3 spans 17 amino acids. The CDR3 coding sequence is TGTGCCAGCAGCAAAACAACTGGGACAGGGGGTTTTGGCGGCTACACCTTC. Protein product: CASSKTTGTGGFGGYTF.

The CDR3 is CASRRRGWEETQYF. The CDR3 bases are TGTGCCAGTAGGAGAAGAGGGTGGGAAGAGACCCAGTACTTC. The chain has TRBV19 and TRBJ2-5; maybe TRBD2 (5 bases). CDR1 and CDR2 (germline): LNHDA, SQIVND (reference sequence). Trimming took 6 bases from V and 3 from J, leaving 14 bases between them. The CDR3 length is 14 residues.

This chain joins TRBV6-1 and TRBJ2-7, with no clear D. Germline CDR1 is MNHNS and CDR2 is SASEGT. Trimming pared 8 bases from V and 3 bases from J, leaving 14 bases between. The CDR3 covers 13 residues. DNA for the CDR3: TGTGCCAGCGCCCGGGCGTGGGGCTACGAGCAGTACTTC. Protein: CASARAWGYEQYF.

This clone was seen only once. The chain joins TRBV19 to TRBJ2-1; no clear D gene. The CDR3 covers 17 residues. Germline lookup yields CDR1 LNHDA and CDR2 SQIVND (reference sequence). Trimming took off 0 bases at V and 7 bases at J, with 19 bases between the two ends. CDR3 loop: CASSIDRPLTLTNEQFF. The CDR3 DNA reads TGTGCCAGTAGTATAGATCGCCCCTTAACATTGACGAATGAGCAGTTCTTC. Full variable domain (remainder filled in from reference TRBV19 and TRBJ2-1): DGGITQSPKYLFRKEGQNVTLSCEQNLNHDAMYWYRQDPGQGLRLIYYSQIVNDFQKGDIAEGYSVSREKKESFPLTVTSAQKNPTAFYLCASSIDRPLTLTNEQFFGPGTRLTVL.